This is a list of T cell receptor beta chains from one sample in a study of Graves' ophthalmopathy and Graves' hyperthyroidism. MiXCR, run by TCRdb on the multiplex PCR reads, gives a single entry per CDR3 protein. The repertoire has hundreds of thousands of distinct CDR3 sequences, approximately 21% of them found once; the top ten carry 2.5% to 3.5%. Sequencing input: peripheral blood. The receptors were sampled from a woman under 30 with stable Graves' hyperthyroidism. Each CDR3 is given with its conserved first and last residue. A D gene is named only where the DNA matches it firmly. Some rows mark clone size as missing; the rest say once, few, many or name a class of expanded clone.

>NA|many|12|TRBV20-1|TRBJ2-5
TGCAGTGCTGAGGTTAACCAAGAGACCCAGTACTTC
CSAEVNQETQYF
>TRBD1|many|11|TRBV29-1|TRBJ1-1
TGCAGCGTGGAGACAGGGACTTTAGCTTTCTTT
CSVETGTLAFF
>TRBD1|NA|18|TRBV28|TRBJ1-1
TGTGCCAGCAGTTTCCTGACAGGGGCGCGGGGAATAAACACTGAAGCTTTCTTT
CASSFLTGARGINTEAFF
>TRBD2|many|14|TRBV9|TRBJ2-5
TGTGCCAGCAGCGTAGGGGGGACTAAAGAGACCCAGTACTTC
CASSVGGTKETQYF
>NA|many|12|TRBV29-1|TRBJ2-7
TGCAGCGTTGTGGCCGTAGAAGACGAGCAGTACTTC
CSVVAVEDEQYF
>NA|many|14|TRBV7-2|TRBJ2-5
TGTGCCAGCAGCTCCTCTAGGGGGGGGGAGACCCAGTACTTC
CASSSSRGGETQYF
>NA|many|11|TRBV7-2|TRBJ2-5
TGTGCCAGCAGCCCGATGAAGACCCAGTACTTC
CASSPMKTQYF
>TRBD2|many|14|TRBV6-1|TRBJ2-7
TGTGCCAGCAGTGAAAGCGGGAGTATCGACGAGCAGTACTTC
CASSESGSIDEQYF
>NA|NA|14|TRBV5-1|TRBJ2-7
TGCGCCAGCAGCCACCCGGACAACATATACGAGCAGTACTTC
CASSHPDNIYEQYF
>NA|many|13|TRBV28|TRBJ2-7
TGTGCCAGCATAAAAAGTCCGGCGTCCGAGCAGTACTTC
CASIKSPASEQYF
>NA|many|16|TRBV7-9|TRBJ2-5
TGTGCCAGCAGCTCACCCAATGTGGAGACAGAAGAGACCCAGTACTTC
CASSSPNVETEETQYF
>NA|many|14|TRBV18|TRBJ2-5
TGTGCCAGCAGCCCTCCGGGGTCGCAAGAGACCCAGTACTTC
CASSPPGSQETQYF
>NA|many|13|TRBV5-1|TRBJ2-7
TGCGCCAGCAGCCCAAAGACTGACTACGAGCAGTACTTC
CASSPKTDYEQYF
>TRBD2|few|14|TRBV6-2/TRBV6-3|TRBJ2-7
TGTGCCAGCACCAGGACTAGCGGGGGCTACGAGCAGTACTTC
CASTRTSGGYEQYF
>NA|few|17|TRBV4-2|TRBJ2-2
TGTGCCAGCAGCCAAGTCGAGACTACTTGGGGCACCGGGGAGCTGTTTTTT
CASSQVETTWGTGELFF
>TRBD1|NA|15|TRBV4-1|TRBJ1-1
TGCGCCAGCAGCCAACCCCAGGGGGCGAACACTGAAGCTTTCTTT
CASSQPQGANTEAFF
>TRBD2|few|16|TRBV7-2|TRBJ2-5
TGTGCCAGCAGCCCCCCGGGTAGCGGGAGGGCCGGGACCCAGTACTTC
CASSPPGSGRAGTQYF
>NA|many|11|TRBV29-1|TRBJ2-7
TGCAGCGTTAGGGTCAACTACGAGCAGTACTTC
CSVRVNYEQYF
>TRBD2|many|14|TRBV6-5|TRBJ2-5
TGTGCCAGCAGACCCCCTGCGGGAGTGGAGACCCAGTACTTC
CASRPPAGVETQYF
>NA|many|18|TRBV10-3|TRBJ1-2
TGTGCCATCAGACGGACTACGGGACAAAGGAGAACTAACTATGGCTACACCTTC
CAIRRTTGQRRTNYGYTF
>NA|many|14|TRBV12-3/TRBV12-4|TRBJ2-2
TGTGCCAGCAGCCCCACGCGACGCACCGGGGAGCTGTTTTTT
CASSPTRRTGELFF
>NA|many|14|TRBV13|TRBJ1-1
TGTGCCAGCAGCTTATATGAGGGAAACACTGAAGCTTTCTTT
CASSLYEGNTEAFF
>TRBD2|NA|17|TRBV7-6|TRBJ2-5
TGTGCCAGCAGCTTAGACGGAGGCGGGAGGGCCAGGGAGACCCAGTACTTC
CASSLDGGGRARETQYF
>TRBD1|many|14|TRBV12-5|TRBJ2-5
TGTGCTAGTGGTTTGAGACACAGGGGGGAGACCCAGTACTTC
CASGLRHRGETQYF
>NA|many|15|TRBV6-1|TRBJ1-6
TGTGCCAGCAGTGAACAGGCAGGGGAGAATTCACCCCTCCACTTT
CASSEQAGENSPLHF
>NA|many|17|TRBV25-1|TRBJ2-7
TGTGCCAGCAGTCACCGGGGGATAGGACCGGGTTCCCACGAGCAGTACTTC
CASSHRGIGPGSHEQYF
>TRBD1|many|13|TRBV24-1|TRBJ1-5
TGTGCCATCAGACAGGGGGCAGGTCGGCCCCAGCATTTT
CAIRQGAGRPQHF
>TRBD2|few|15|TRBV20-1|TRBJ2-5
TGCAGTGCTTCCGGACTAGCGGGGATCCAAGAGACCCAGTACTTC
CSASGLAGIQETQYF
>TRBD1|once|14|TRBV27|TRBJ2-7
TGTGCCAGCAGTGGGACAGGGAGACGCAACGAGCAGTACTTC
CASSGTGRRNEQYF
>TRBD2|NA|19|TRBV28|TRBJ2-5
TGTGCCAGCAGTAACCCTGTGAGAAGGCTAGCGGGAGAACAAGAGACCCAGTACTTC
CASSNPVRRLAGEQETQYF